The 21 T cell receptor beta chains below all came from one sample that was sequenced in a study of blood T cell repertoires in COVID-19 (dated by TCRdb to 2020 to 2021). The receptor library was made with the immunoSEQ multiplex PCR assay. The clones in this table, taken by TCRdb from immuneACCESS, are in-frame only. Not every clone is retained; where verified, under half of the shortfall comes from an unresolved V gene, and the cause of the rest is unknown. This sample comprises roughly 280,000 clones, approximately 90% of them detected only once. The biggest ten clones account for 2.8% of the sample. Sequencing was performed on PBMCs or T cells enriched from blood (not recorded which). These receptors were obtained from a man between 40 and 49 years old who had been exposed to COVID-19.

This clone was detected once. The chain recombines TRBV27 with TRBJ1-6; 9 bases match TRBD1. CDR1 and CDR2 from the germline V gene are MNHEY and SMNVEV (reference sequence). This CDR3 has 16 residues. V shed 6 bases, J shed 7 bases, and the junction held 10 bases outside the gene matches. The CDR3 DNA sequence: TGTGCCAGCAGGCCTTCGGGACAGGGATGGAATTCACCCCTCCACTTT. Translated: CASRPSGQGWNSPLHF.

The chain uses TRBV27 and TRBJ2-7, with 8 bases matching TRBD2. V trimming: 7 bases; J trimming: 7 bases; junction bases outside the gene matches: 18. Per germline, CDR1 MNHEY and CDR2 SMNVEV (reference sequence). The CDR3 sequence is 16 residues long. The CDR3: CASTPAGHSGRGEQYF. In DNA, the CDR3 is TGTGCCAGCACACCAGCAGGGCACAGCGGGAGAGGAGAGCAGTACTTC.

J is TRBJ1-1 and V is TRBV10-3; no firm D call. V lost 4 bases and J lost 4, with 13 bases in between. CDR3 length: 14 amino acids. Germline CDR1 and CDR2: ENHRY and SYGVKD. The CDR3 is CAISVEGRGTEAFF. CDR3 coding DNA: TGTGCCATCAGTGTCGAGGGTCGGGGCACTGAAGCTTTCTTT.

J is TRBJ1-2 and V is TRBV12-3 or TRBV12-4, with unresolved D. This CDR3 has 12 residues. V lost 6 bases and J lost 5, with 10 bases in between. CDR3 residues: CASSPESYGYTF. In DNA form, the CDR3 reads TGTGCCAGCAGCCCCGAGAGTTATGGCTACACCTTC.

The chain employs TRBV19 and TRBJ2-7; D may be TRBD1 (6 bases). Per germline, CDR1 LNHDA and CDR2 SQIVND (reference sequence). The CDR3 length is 16 residues. Trimming pared 3 bases from V and 0 bases from J, leaving 15 bases between. The CDR3 reads CASSISPGQASYEQYF. The CDR3 DNA follows: TGTGCCAGTAGTATCTCCCCGGGACAAGCCTCCTACGAGCAGTACTTC.

V gene TRBV5-1 combines with J gene TRBJ2-5, with a possible D match to TRBD1 (6 bases). Per germline, CDR1 SGHRS and CDR2 YFSETQ. The CDR3 consists of 14 residues. V gave up 4 bases and J gave up 4 bases, with 14 bases separating them. CDR3 amino acids: CASSPAGTRETQYF. CDR3 DNA: TGCGCCAGCAGCCCGGCAGGGACAAGAGAGACCCAGTACTTC.

The chain is built from TRBV28 and TRBJ2-5, with D tentatively TRBD2 (6 bases). The length of the CDR3 is 14 residues. The germline V gene has CDR1 MDHEN and CDR2 SYDVKM. Trimming cost V 6 bases and J 4 bases, with 15 bases left between them. Here the CDR3 DNA reads TGTGCCAGCAGATCCCTCGGGGGAGCAGAGACCCAGTACTTC. Translating it yields CASRSLGGAETQYF.

This rearrangement joins TRBV7-3 to TRBJ2-1, with 8 bases aligning to TRBD2. Germline CDR1 SGHTA, CDR2 FQGTGA. The CDR3 consists of 16 residues. Unmatched junction bases numbered 13, after V lost 5 bases and J lost 7 bases. The CDR3 coding sequence is TGTGCCAGCAGCCTAAGCGGGAGTGAGTTGTCTAATGAGCAGTTCTTC. Amino acid sequence: CASSLSGSELSNEQFF.

This clone appeared once. J is TRBJ2-7 and V is TRBV9; TRBD2 matches at 9 bases. Germline V gene data show CDR1 as SGDLS and CDR2 as YYNGEE. The CDR3 runs to 18 residues. The V gene end was trimmed by 4 bases and the J gene end by 0 bases; junction bases not matched to a gene: 14. CDR3 bases: TGTGCCAGCAGCCCCATGGGTAGACTAGCGGATAGCTCCTACGAGCAGTACTTC. As protein: CASSPMGRLADSSYEQYF. The entire variable domain, with the rest obtained from reference TRBV9 and TRBJ2-7, is as follows: DSGVTQTPKHLITATGQRVTLRCSPRSGDLSVYWYQQSLDQGLQFLIQYYNGEERAKGNILERFSAQQFPDLHSELNLSSLELGDSALYFCASSPMGRLADSSYEQYFGPGTRLTVT.

This clone appeared a single time. The rearrangement links TRBV30 to TRBJ1-4, with TRBD1 matching over 12 bases. Germline V gives CDR1 GTSNPN, CDR2 SVGIG (reference sequence). Unmatched junction bases numbered 3, after V lost 8 bases and J lost 5 bases. CDR3 length: 13 amino acids. Here the CDR3 DNA reads TGTGCCGGGACAGGGGGCTTGAATGAAAAACTGTTTTTT. This encodes CAGTGGLNEKLFF.

CDR3 amino acids: CASTTSGKRYF. The CDR3 nucleotides are TGCGCCAGCACAACTAGCGGGAAGAGGTATTTT. The chain joins TRBV10-1 to TRBJ2-3, with TRBD2 matching 10 bases. J was trimmed by 14 bases and V by 7 bases; bases with no gene match: 6. The germline V gene has CDR1 WNHNN and CDR2 SYGVQD (reference sequence). The CDR3 is 11 amino acids.

The chain joins TRBV9 to TRBJ2-7; TRBD2 agrees at 11 bases. V gave up 3 bases and J gave up 4 bases; unmatched junction bases: 6. This CDR3 is built from 15 residues. CDR1 SGDLS and CDR2 YYNGEE come from the germline V gene. CDR3: CASSETGTSGYEQYF. In DNA, the CDR3 is TGTGCCAGCAGCGAAACCGGGACTAGCGGTTACGAGCAGTACTTC.

This chain joins TRBV7-9 and TRBJ2-5; D ambiguous. The CDR3 has 11 amino acids. Per the germline V gene, CDR1 is SEHNR and CDR2 is FQNEAQ (reference sequence). The V end was cut by 4 bases, the J end by 14 bases, with 14 bases between. The DNA of the CDR3 is TGTGCCAGCAGCTCCTGGCAGGCCGCCTACTTC. Translated: CASSSWQAAYF.

The chain couples TRBV30 to TRBJ1-6; 9 nucleotides match TRBD1. CDR3 size: 14 residues. CDR1 and CDR2 (germline): GTSNPN, SVGIG (reference sequence). Losses at the gene ends were 3 bases for V and 10 bases for J; bases not matched to a gene: 7. The CDR3 DNA follows: TGTGCCTGGAGCGAGGGACAGGGAGGCTCACCCCTCCACTTT. Translated: CAWSEGQGGSPLHF.

The V call is TRBV7-9, the J call TRBJ2-3; D is perhaps TRBD2 (6 bases). The germline gives CDR1 SEHNR, CDR2 FQNEAQ (reference sequence). The CDR3 totals 13 residues. V shed 4 bases and J shed 4 bases, with 9 bases lying between them. CDR3 bases: TGTGCCAGCAGCTCGGGAGCTGCAGATACGCAGTATTTT. The encoded protein is CASSSGAADTQYF.

This clone was observed a few times. The genes are TRBV7-3 and TRBJ2-4, with D hard to call. With 2 bases removed from V and 8 bases from J, the gap between germline ends came to 7 bases. This CDR3 has 12 residues. Germline V gene sequence: CDR1 SGHTA, CDR2 FQGTGA. CDR3 residues: CASSLDSDIQYF. CDR3 bases: TGTGCCAGCAGCTTAGATTCGGACATTCAGTACTTC.

The rearrangement joins TRBV9 to TRBJ2-1; 8 nucleotides line up with TRBD2. The ends lost 0 bases at V and 2 bases at J; junction bases unmatched: 4. CDR3 size: 16 residues. CDR1 is SGDLS, CDR2 YYNGEE, per germline. The CDR3 DNA reads as TGTGCCAGCAGCGTAGATATAGCGGGAACCTACAATGAGCAGTTCTTC. Protein product: CASSVDIAGTYNEQFF.

In this sample, this clone turned up a few times. The chain recombines TRBV5-1 with TRBJ1-1; unclear D gene. CDR1 and CDR2 (germline): SGHRS, YFSETQ. Trimming cost V 1 base and J 0 bases, with 10 bases left between them. The CDR3 is made up of 15 amino acids. The CDR3 protein is CASSLFAELNTEAFF. CDR3 nucleotide sequence: TGCGCCAGCAGCTTGTTCGCAGAACTGAACACTGAAGCTTTCTTT.

The chain combines TRBV5-4 with TRBJ1-2, with D unclear. The CDR3 contains 13 residues. The V end lost 2 bases, the J end lost 4 bases, and 9 bases lay between the germline ends. The germline gives CDR1 SGHNT, CDR2 YYREEE (reference sequence). Here the CDR3 reads CASSFPGFYGYTF. The DNA of the CDR3 is TGTGCCAGCAGCTTTCCAGGCTTCTATGGCTACACCTTC. The variable domain in full, completed from reference TRBV5-4 and TRBJ1-2, reads ETGVTQSPTHLIKTRGQQVTLRCSSQSGHNTVSWYQQALGQGPQFIFQYYREEENGRGNFPPRFSGLQFPNYSSELNVNALELDDSALYLCASSFPGFYGYTFGSGTRLTVV.

The chain combines TRBV27 with TRBJ1-5, with 10 bases lining up with TRBD1. The trim removed 6 bases at V and 6 bases at J, leaving 5 bases unmatched. Germline V gene sequence: CDR1 MNHEY, CDR2 SMNVEV (reference sequence). The CDR3 runs 14 residues. CDR3 sequence (DNA): TGTGCCAGCAGACTGACAGGGGGCGGTCAGCCCCAGCATTTT. The encoded protein is CASRLTGGGQPQHF.

The chain couples TRBV12-5 to TRBJ2-7, with D tentatively TRBD1 (5 bases). V lost 7 bases and J 3 bases, leaving 10 bases between the germline ends. The CDR3 consists of 12 residues. Germline V gives CDR1 LGHNT, CDR2 FRNRAP. CDR3 region: CASDQGGYEQYF. As DNA, the CDR3 is TGTGCTAGTGACCAGGGTGGCTACGAGCAGTACTTC.